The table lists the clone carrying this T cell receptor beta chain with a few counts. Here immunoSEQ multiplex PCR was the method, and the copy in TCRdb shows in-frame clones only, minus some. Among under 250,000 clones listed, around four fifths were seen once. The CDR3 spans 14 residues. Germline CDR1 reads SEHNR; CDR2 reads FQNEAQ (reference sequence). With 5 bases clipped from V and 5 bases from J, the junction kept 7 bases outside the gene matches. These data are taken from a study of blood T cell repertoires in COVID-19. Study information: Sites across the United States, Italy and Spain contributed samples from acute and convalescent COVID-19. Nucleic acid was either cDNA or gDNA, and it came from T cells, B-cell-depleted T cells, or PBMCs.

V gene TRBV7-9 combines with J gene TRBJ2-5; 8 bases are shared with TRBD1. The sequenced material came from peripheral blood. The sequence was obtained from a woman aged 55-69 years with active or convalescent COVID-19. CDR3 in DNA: TGTGCCAGCAGCCCCAGGACAGGGTGGGAGACCCAGTACTTC. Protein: CASSPRTGWETQYF.